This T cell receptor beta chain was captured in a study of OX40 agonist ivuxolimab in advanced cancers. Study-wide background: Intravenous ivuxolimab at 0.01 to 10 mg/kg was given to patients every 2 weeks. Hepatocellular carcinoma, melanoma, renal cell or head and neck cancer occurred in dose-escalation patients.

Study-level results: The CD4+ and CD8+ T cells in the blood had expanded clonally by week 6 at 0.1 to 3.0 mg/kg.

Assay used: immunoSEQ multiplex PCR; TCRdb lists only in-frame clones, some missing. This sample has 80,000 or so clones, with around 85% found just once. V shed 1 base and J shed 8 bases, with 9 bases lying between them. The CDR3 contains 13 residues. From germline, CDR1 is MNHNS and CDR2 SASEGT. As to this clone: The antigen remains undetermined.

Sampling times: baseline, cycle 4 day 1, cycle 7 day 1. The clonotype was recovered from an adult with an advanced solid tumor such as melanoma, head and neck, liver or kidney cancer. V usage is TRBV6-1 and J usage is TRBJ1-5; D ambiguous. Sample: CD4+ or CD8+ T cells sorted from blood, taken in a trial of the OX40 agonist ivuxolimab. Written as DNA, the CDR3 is TGTGCCAGCAGTGAAGAGAGAAGGGAGCCCCAGCATTTT. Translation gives CASSEERREPQHF.